Presented here are 9 T cell receptor beta chains from one specimen sequenced in a study of CD8 T cells in ankylosing spondylitis. TCRdb re-derived calls from the 5' RACE reads in MiXCR, one entry per CDR3 protein. The repertoire has around 330,000 distinct CDR3 sequences, around a tenth of them found once; the top ten carry roughly 9.2%. Sequenced input: blood, either unsorted or a sorted T cell fraction (not recorded which). The receptors stem from a female donor with ankylosing spondylitis or in good health (not recorded which).

This clonotype was counted only a few times. This chain joins TRBV28 and TRBJ2-7; no clear D. The ends were cut back, 5 bases at V and 3 bases at J, with 20 bases in the middle. Germline assignment: CDR1 MDHEN and CDR2 SYDVKM. The CDR3 is 16 residues long. CDR3 residues: CASSPPWGSDLYEQYF. The CDR3, as DNA: TGTGCCAGCAGTCCGCCTTGGGGATCTGACCTCTACGAGCAGTACTTC.

About this clonotype: This clone may be a read error of a much larger clone one base away. J is TRBJ2-1 and V is TRBV5-6; D is perhaps TRBD2 (5 bases). The CDR3 covers 16 residues. V gave up 4 bases and J gave up 6 bases, with 20 bases separating them. Germline assignment: CDR1 SGHDT and CDR2 YYEEEE. CDR3 residues: CASSPPGLAPINEQFF. The CDR3 nucleotides are TGTGCCAGCAGCCCGCCTGGGCTAGCCCCCATCAATGAGCAGTTCTTC.

The V gene is TRBV20-1, the J gene TRBJ1-2, with a tentative D call TRBD1 (5 bases). Germline V CDR1 and CDR2: DFQATT, SNEGSKA (reference sequence). This CDR3 contains 15 residues. V lost 0 bases and J 2 bases, leaving 13 bases between the germline ends. The CDR3 spells CSARDGALLNYGYTF. The CDR3 nucleotides are TGCAGTGCTAGAGATGGGGCACTACTCAACTATGGCTACACCTTC.

Many counts were recorded for this clonotype. CDR3 residues: CSAKSSGSYTDTQYF. In nucleotides, the CDR3 is TGCAGTGCCAAATCTAGCGGGAGTTACACAGATACGCAGTATTTT. The chain links TRBV20-1 to TRBJ2-3; 10 bases fit TRBD2. With 6 bases clipped from V and 2 bases from J, the junction kept 8 bases outside the gene matches. The CDR3 loop spans 15 amino acids. The germline CDR1 and CDR2 sequences are DFQATT and SNEGSKA (reference sequence).

This clonotype was seen ten or more times. The chain links TRBV2 to TRBJ2-7, with 9 bases fitting TRBD1. The CDR3 runs 13 residues. Losses at the gene ends were 6 bases for V and 5 bases for J; bases not matched to a gene: 5. Per germline, CDR1 SNHLY and CDR2 FYNNEI. The CDR3 spells CASRDRGINEQYF. CDR3 nucleotide sequence: TGTGCCAGCAGGGACAGGGGTATCAACGAGCAGTACTTC.

This clonotype was counted only a few times. The V call is TRBV28, the J call TRBJ1-3; D is possibly TRBD1 (5 bases). V was clipped by 2 bases and J by 0 bases, with 11 bases between them. CDR1 and CDR2 (germline): MDHEN, SYDVKM. This CDR3 has 16 residues. CDR3 sequence reads: CASSLQGTSSGNTIYF. CDR3 coding DNA: TGTGCCAGCAGTTTACAGGGCACGAGCTCTGGAAACACCATATATTTT.

This clonotype came up many times. The chain couples TRBV12-3 or TRBV12-4 to TRBJ2-1; D unresolved. The CDR3 sequence is 11 residues long. The ends were cut back, 2 bases at V and 8 bases at J, with 4 bases in the middle. DNA for the CDR3: TGTGCCAGCAGTTTATCGTATGAGCAGTTCTTC. Translated, it gives CASSLSYEQFF.

This clonotype was seen at least ten times. The chain uses TRBV7-9 and TRBJ2-3, with 8 bases matching TRBD2. J lost 0 bases, V lost 4 bases, and 0 bases had no gene match. The CDR3 runs 14 residues. CDR1 SEHNR and CDR2 FQNEAQ come from the germline V gene (reference sequence). CDR3 nucleotides: TGTGCCAGCAGCTCTAGCGGGAGCACAGATACGCAGTATTTT. It is translated as CASSSSGSTDTQYF.

This clonotype was counted ten times or more. The chain couples TRBV6-2 or TRBV6-3 to TRBJ2-2; the D is unclear. Germline assignment: CDR1 MNHEY and CDR2 SVGEGT. This CDR3 has 13 residues. Trimming left V 8 bases short and J 6 bases short, with 13 bases between. The chain's CDR3 is CASVDRLPGELFF. DNA of the CDR3: TGTGCCAGCGTAGACCGACTTCCCGGGGAGCTGTTTTTT.